This T cell receptor (beta chain) was identified during a study of response to subunit inactivated influenza vaccine. Per the germline V gene, CDR1 is SEHNR and CDR2 is FQNEAQ (reference sequence). This CDR3 contains 15 residues. J was trimmed by 3 bases and V by 3 bases; bases with no gene match: 5. Each CDR3 protein gets one entry after TCRdb re-called the RT-PCR reads with MiXCR. The data show 150,000 to 200,000 distinct CDR3 sequences, approximately 12% seen once. The source of this sequence is a man in his fifties or sixties who received an inactivated influenza vaccine. J is TRBJ2-5 and V is TRBV7-9; 9 bases line up with TRBD2. Material: CD8+ T cells sorted from PBMCs, obtained 23 months after vaccination. The DNA for the CDR3 is TGTGCCAGCAGCTTTTTTTCTAGCGGGGAAGAGACCCAGTACTTC. It specifies CASSFFSSGEETQYF.